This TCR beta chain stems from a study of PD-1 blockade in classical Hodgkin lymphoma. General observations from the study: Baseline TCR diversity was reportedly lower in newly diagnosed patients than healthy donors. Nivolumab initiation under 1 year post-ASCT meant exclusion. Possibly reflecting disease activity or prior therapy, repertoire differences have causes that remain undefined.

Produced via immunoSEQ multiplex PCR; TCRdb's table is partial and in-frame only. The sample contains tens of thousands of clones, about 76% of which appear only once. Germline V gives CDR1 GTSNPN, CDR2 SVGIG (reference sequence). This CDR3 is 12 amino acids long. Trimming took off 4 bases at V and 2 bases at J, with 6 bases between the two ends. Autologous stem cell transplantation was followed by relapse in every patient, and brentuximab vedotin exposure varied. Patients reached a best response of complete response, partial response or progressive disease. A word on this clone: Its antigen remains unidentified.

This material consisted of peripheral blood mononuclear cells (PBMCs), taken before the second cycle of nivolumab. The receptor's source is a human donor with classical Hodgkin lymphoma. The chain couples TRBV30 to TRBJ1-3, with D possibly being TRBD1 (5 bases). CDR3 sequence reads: CAWTGTGNTIYF. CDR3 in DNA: TGTGCCTGGACAGGGACTGGAAACACCATATATTTT.